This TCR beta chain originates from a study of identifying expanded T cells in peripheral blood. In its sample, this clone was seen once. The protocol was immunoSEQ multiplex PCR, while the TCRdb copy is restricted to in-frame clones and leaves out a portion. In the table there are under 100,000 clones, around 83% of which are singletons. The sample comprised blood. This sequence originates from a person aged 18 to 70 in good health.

This CDR3 reads CASSLVQGSTEAFF. DNA of the CDR3: TGTGCCAGCAGCTTAGTCCAGGGGAGCACTGAAGCTTTCTTT. The chain joins TRBV11-1 to TRBJ1-1; tentative D call: TRBD1 (6 bases). This CDR3 region has 14 residues. Trimming left V 1 base short and J 4 bases short, with 10 bases between. Germline V gene sequence: CDR1 SGHAT, CDR2 FQDESV (reference sequence).